This TCR beta chain was profiled in a study of T cell responses to AZD1222 COVID-19 vaccine. The study's findings and limits: Just 6 or 7 AZD1222 recipients were seropositive at baseline.

A note on this clone: Its antigen is undetermined.

Per germline, CDR1 GTSNPN and CDR2 SVGIG (reference sequence). With 2 bases removed from V and 10 bases from J, the gap between germline ends came to 15 bases. The CDR3 is made up of 13 amino acids. Profiled with immunoSEQ multiplex PCR; TCRdb holds only in-frame clones, not every one. The sample lists approximately 120,000 clones, nearly 90% occurring once. This specimen was peripheral blood, taken 28 days after the second AZD1222 dose. The chain couples TRBV30 to TRBJ2-1; possibly TRBD2 for D (7 bases). The receptor was isolated from an adult who received the AZD1222 COVID-19 vaccine. The CDR3 here is CAWSMGGPGEQFF. The CDR3, as DNA: TGTGCCTGGAGTATGGGGGGGCCAGGGGAGCAGTTCTTC.